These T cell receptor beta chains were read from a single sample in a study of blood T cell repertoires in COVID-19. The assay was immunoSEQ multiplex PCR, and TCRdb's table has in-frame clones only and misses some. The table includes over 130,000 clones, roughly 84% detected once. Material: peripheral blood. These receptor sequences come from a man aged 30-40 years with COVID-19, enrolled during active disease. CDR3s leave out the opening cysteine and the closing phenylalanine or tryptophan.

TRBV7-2,ASSLDRGRFEQY
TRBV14,ASSHTQGHTEAF
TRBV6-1,ASSEGEAAR
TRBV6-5,ASSQPPAGGNTIY
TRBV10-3,AISVREEGLGGYT
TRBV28,ASSLRGQPQH
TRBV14,ASSRPGLAGPTGDTQY
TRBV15,ATSTGHNNSPLH
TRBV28,ASSPRTVLYGYT
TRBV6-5,ASTQGPRGKLF
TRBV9,ASSVEEGANEKLF
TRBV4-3,ASSQTGTGIIGEQF
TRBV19,ASTYIGVGYGYT
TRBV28,ASSLTGDDQPQH
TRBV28,ASSLFGIRGRISNEQY
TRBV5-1,ASSLWGGTPYGYT
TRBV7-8,ASSPTVGSGGYT
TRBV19,ASSINGAAVSYNEQF
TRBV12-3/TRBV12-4,ASSSTGGYEQF
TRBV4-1,ASSHAIFESPF
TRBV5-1,ASSLPSGRARETQY
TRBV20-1,SASSSGSYSLPDTQY
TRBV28,ASSSLEGQY
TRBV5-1,ASSFGPGQSNYGYT
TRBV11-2,ASSPMSSVYEQY
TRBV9,ASSLTQGDSVHDEQY
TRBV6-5,ASSLGQGGLTEAF
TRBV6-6,ASSYSAATNEKLF
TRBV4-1,ASSQPPGLAGGNEQF
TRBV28,ASSSGGGYEQY
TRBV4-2,ASSQVGQGCQPQH
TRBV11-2,ASSPWTALDYGYT
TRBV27,ASSLTGTGKAF
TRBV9,ASSVAARFANEQF
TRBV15,ATSREGLSEKLF
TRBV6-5,ASSYSSGGLGEQY
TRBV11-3,ASSRGSQGEQY
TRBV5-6,ASSFRTSGRTDTQY